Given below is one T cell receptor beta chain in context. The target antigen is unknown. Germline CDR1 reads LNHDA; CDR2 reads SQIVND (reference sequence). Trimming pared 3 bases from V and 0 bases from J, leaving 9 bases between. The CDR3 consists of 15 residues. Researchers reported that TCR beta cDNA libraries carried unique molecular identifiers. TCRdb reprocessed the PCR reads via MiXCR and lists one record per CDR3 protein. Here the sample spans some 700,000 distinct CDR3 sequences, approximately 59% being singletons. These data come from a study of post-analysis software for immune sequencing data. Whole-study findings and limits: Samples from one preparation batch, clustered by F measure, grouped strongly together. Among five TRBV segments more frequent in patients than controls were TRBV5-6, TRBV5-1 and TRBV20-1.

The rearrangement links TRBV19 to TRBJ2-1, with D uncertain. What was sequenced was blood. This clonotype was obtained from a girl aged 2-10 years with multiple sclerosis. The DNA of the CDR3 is TGTGCCAGTAGTATTGGGCTTTTCTCCTACAATGAGCAGTTCTTC. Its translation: CASSIGLFSYNEQFF.